A single sample is the source of the 4 T cell receptor beta chains below, sequenced in a study of regulatory T cells in long-lasting Graves disease. Arm-PCR of CDR3 regions and iRepertoire HTBI primers were used to build TCR beta libraries. TCRdb reanalysed the multiplex PCR reads using MiXCR and keeps one entry per CDR3 protein. The table has fewer than 400,000 distinct CDR3 sequences, about 20% seen once; the top ten hold roughly 20%. Time point noted: persistent/refractory GD, antithyroid drugs over 5 years with positive TRAb. The TCR library was made from RNA extracted from PBMCs. Sequencing was performed on peripheral blood mononuclear cells (PBMCs), taken when the disease was refractory, from a patient treated with antithyroid drugs. The source of these receptors is a female donor with Graves disease.

The chain carries TRBV25-1 and TRBJ2-6; 8 bases match TRBD1. The trim removed 3 bases at V and 4 bases at J, leaving 5 bases unmatched. The CDR3 runs 16 residues. From germline, CDR1 is MGHDK and CDR2 SYGVNS. CDR3: CASSDRGLQGANVLTF. The CDR3 DNA is TGTGCCAGCAGTGACAGGGGGCTACAGGGGGCCAACGTCCTGACTTTC.

This clonotype was counted at least ten times. The V and J genes are TRBV28 and TRBJ2-7; the D call may be TRBD1 or TRBD2 (6 bases each). Germline CDR1 and CDR2: MDHEN and SYDVKM. V lost 8 bases and J lost 7, with 24 bases in between. This CDR3 comprises 15 residues. The DNA of the CDR3 is TGTGCCAGCGTTAAACAGGGAGGCCCGGCGTGGGAGCAGTACTTC. Translating it yields CASVKQGGPAWEQYF. Drawing the rest from reference TRBV28 and TRBJ2-7, the complete variable domain is DVKVTQSSRYLVKRTGEKVFLECVQDMDHENMFWYRQDPGLGLRLIYFSYDVKMKEKGDIPEGYSVSREKKERFSLILESASTNQTSMYLCASVKQGGPAWEQYFGPGTRLTVT.

This clonotype was counted only a few times. The V and J genes are TRBV27 and TRBJ1-2; 11 nucleotides agree with TRBD1. The J segment lost 4 bases and the V segment lost 9 bases, leaving 7 bases of the junction unmatched. CDR3 length: 14 residues. Per the germline V gene, CDR1 is MNHEY and CDR2 is SMNVEV (reference sequence). The CDR3 DNA is TGTGCCAGTGGACAGGGGGCGACCCGCTATGGCTACACCTTC. This translates into CASGQGATRYGYTF.

This clonotype showed up many times. This rearrangement joins TRBV20-1 to TRBJ2-7, with 7 bases lining up with TRBD2. Germline CDR1 reads DFQATT; CDR2 reads SNEGSKA (reference sequence). The V and J ends lost 5 bases and 0 bases, in that order; junction bases with no gene match: 7. This CDR3 spans 14 amino acids. The CDR3 loop is CSAGIAGTSYEQYF. In DNA form, the CDR3 reads TGCAGTGCTGGAATAGCGGGTACCTCCTACGAGCAGTACTTC.